Listed below are T cell receptor beta chains from one sample, sequenced in a study of shared clonotypes between healthy human individuals. Clones were read by immunoSEQ multiplex PCR, and TCRdb kept only the in-frame ones, dropping some. The sample records 2 million to 3 million clones, 93% being singletons. The sample comprised naive CD4+ T cells from PBMCs. These receptors came from a man between 18 and 35 years old in good health. Some clones in this sample may be carry-over from other donors' samples. Each CDR3 is given with its conserved first and last residue. D genes are given only for firm matches.

j_call,v_call,d_call,cdr3_nt,cdr3_aa
TRBJ2-1,TRBV7-2,.,TGTGCCAGCAGCCCCGGTCTAAGAGGTAGATACAATGAGCAGTTCTTC,CASSPGLRGRYNEQFF
TRBJ2-1,TRBV5-1,TRBD2,TGCGCCAGCAGCTCGGGACTAGACAAGGAGCAGTTCTTC,CASSSGLDKEQFF
TRBJ2-7,TRBV10-3,TRBD1,TGTGCCATCAAGGCAGGACAGGGGACAACCTACGAGCAGTACTTC,CAIKAGQGTTYEQYF
TRBJ2-5,TRBV2,TRBD1,TGTGCCAGCAGTGCCCAGGGGGCGGGAGAGACCCAGTACTTC,CASSAQGAGETQYF
TRBJ2-7,TRBV7-3,.,TGTGCCAGCAGCGCCTACAGGGAATCCTACGAGCAGTACTTC,CASSAYRESYEQYF
TRBJ1-3,TRBV30,TRBD1,TGTGCCTTGAACAGGGGGATCTCTGGAAACACCATATATTTT,CALNRGISGNTIYF
TRBJ1-1,TRBV5-1,.,TGCGCCAGCAGCTTGGCGGGGTCCCCAAATCAGGTTATCTTT,CASSLAGSPNQVIF
TRBJ1-2,TRBV28,TRBD1,TGTGCCACCCTACTGGACAGGGGTCCCTATGGCTACACCTTC,CATLLDRGPYGYTF
TRBJ1-1,TRBV19,.,TGTGCCAGTAGTGCCGTCCCGAGGGAAGTGAGGAACACTGAAGCTTTCTTT,CASSAVPREVRNTEAFF
TRBJ1-5,TRBV9,.,TGTGCCAGCAGCCCTCACAGCAATCAGCCCCAGCATTTT,CASSPHSNQPQHF
TRBJ2-1,TRBV7-3,TRBD2,TGTGCCAGCAGCCGTAGCGGGAGTATCAATGAGCAGTTCTTC,CASSRSGSINEQFF
TRBJ2-7,TRBV6-5,.,TGTGCCAGCAATAGGGCGGGACAAGCCTACGAGCAGTACTTC,CASNRAGQAYEQYF